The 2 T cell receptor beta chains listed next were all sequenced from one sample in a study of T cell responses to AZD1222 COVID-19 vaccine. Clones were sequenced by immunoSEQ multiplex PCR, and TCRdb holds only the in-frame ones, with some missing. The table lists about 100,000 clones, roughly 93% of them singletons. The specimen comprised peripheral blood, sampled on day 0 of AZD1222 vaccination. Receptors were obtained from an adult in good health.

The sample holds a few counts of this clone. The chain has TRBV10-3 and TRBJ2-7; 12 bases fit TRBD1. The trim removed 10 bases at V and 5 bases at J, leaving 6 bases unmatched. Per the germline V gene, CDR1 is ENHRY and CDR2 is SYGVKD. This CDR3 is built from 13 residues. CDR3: CATRDRGPHEQYF. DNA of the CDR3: TGTGCCACCCGGGACAGGGGGCCCCACGAGCAGTACTTC.

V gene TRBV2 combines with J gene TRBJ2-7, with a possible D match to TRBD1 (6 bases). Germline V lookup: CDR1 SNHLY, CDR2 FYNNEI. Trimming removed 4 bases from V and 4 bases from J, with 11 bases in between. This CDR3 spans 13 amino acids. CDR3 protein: CASSAGDKYEQYF. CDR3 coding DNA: TGTGCCAGCAGTGCAGGGGACAAATACGAGCAGTACTTC. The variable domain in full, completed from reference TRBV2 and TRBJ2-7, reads EPEVTQTPSHQVTQMGQEVILRCVPISNHLYFYWYRQILGQKVEFLVSFYNNEISEKSEIFDDQFSVERPDGSNFTLKIRSTKLEDSAMYFCASSAGDKYEQYFGPGTRLTVT.